A single T cell receptor (beta chain) is shown here with its context. Its antigen is not identified. This sample was included in a study of shared clonotypes between healthy human individuals. Study background: Every donor yielded three CD4 naive, three CD4 memory, two CD8 naive and one CD8 memory plate. Notes on the study in general: In contrast to clonotypes shared by all four donors, non-shared clonotypes had lower generation probabilities.

CDR1 and CDR2 from the germline V gene are SEHNR and FQNEAQ (reference sequence). With 3 bases removed from V and 4 bases from J, the gap between germline ends came to 7 bases. The CDR3 spans 13 residues. CD45RO-negative, CCR7-positively selected cells formed the naive CD8 fraction, excluding terminally differentiated effector memory CD45RA+ cells. Method: immunoSEQ multiplex PCR; TCRdb's copy keeps in-frame clones and lacks some. The sample has about 2 million clones, about 95% seen once. The chain recombines TRBV7-9 with TRBJ2-1, with unresolved D. The clonotype originates from a young man in good health. Sequencing used naive CD8+ T cells sorted from blood. The DNA for the CDR3 is TGTGCCAGCAGCTTCAACGGTTACAATGAGCAGTTCTTC. This encodes CASSFNGYNEQFF. Drawing the rest from reference TRBV7-9 and TRBJ2-1, the complete variable domain is DTGVSQNPRHKITKRGQNVTFRCDPISEHNRLYWYRQTLGQGPEFLTYFQNEAQLEKSRLLSDRFSAERPKGSFSTLEIQRTEQGDSAMYLCASSFNGYNEQFFGPGTRLTVL.